This note documents a single T cell receptor beta chain sequence. This record comes from a study of Ad26.COV2.S vaccination and SARS-CoV-2 variants. Treatment meaning: around 19 received Ad26.COV2.S at low or high dose, single or two shots; about 5 received placebo; per-sample allocation not given. At day 63 after the first vaccine or placebo injection, samples were drawn. The CDR3 runs 15 residues. Germline CDR1 and CDR2: MGHRA and YSYEKL. V lost 1 base, J lost 3 bases, and 10 bases lay in between. Here immunoSEQ multiplex PCR was the method, and the copy in TCRdb shows in-frame clones only, minus some. The sample lists 240,000 or so clones, approximately 87% occurring once.

The sequenced sample was peripheral blood, obtained in a trial of Ad26.COV2.S vaccine versus placebo. This TCR was recovered from a person between 18 and 65 years old who received the Ad26.COV2.S COVID-19 vaccine or a placebo. The rearrangement joins TRBV4-1 to TRBJ1-5; D gene uncertain. The CDR3 sequence: CASSQVRLNNQPQHF. For the CDR3, the DNA is TGCGCCAGCAGCCAAGTTAGGCTTAACAATCAGCCCCAGCATTTT.